This is a list of T cell receptor beta chains from one sample in a study of shared clonotypes between healthy human individuals. Method: immunoSEQ multiplex PCR; TCRdb's copy keeps in-frame clones and lacks some. The table lists around 550,000 clones, about 96% of them singletons, with approximately 0.06% in the top ten. The sequencing sample was made of naive CD4+ T cells sorted from blood. These receptors were taken from a woman in her thirties in good health. Both conserved end residues are part of each CDR3. Each record gives: V gene, clone size, J gene, D gene, CDR3 DNA, CDR3 protein. D genes are given only for firm matches. Size values are once, few and many counts, or a class for expanded clones, and some rows have none.

>TRBV21-1|-|TRBJ2-7|-
TGTGCCAGCAGCCCTAAGTCGGGAGTCCCATTCGAGCAGTACTTC
CASSPKSGVPFEQYF
>TRBV4-2|-|TRBJ1-6|-
TGTGCCAGCAGCCAGGACAGAAATAATTCACCCCTCCACTTT
CASSQDRNNSPLHF
>TRBV29-1|-|TRBJ2-3|TRBD2
TGCAGCGTTGCTGGACTAGCGGGAGTAGATACGCAGTATTTT
CSVAGLAGVDTQYF
>TRBV28|-|TRBJ2-1|-
TGTGTCAAGGCTAGCTCCTACAATGAGCAGTTCTTC
CVKASSYNEQFF
>TRBV4-1|-|TRBJ2-1|-
TGCGCCAGCAGCCAAGACGGGTCCTACAATGAGCAGTTCTTC
CASSQDGSYNEQFF
>TRBV30|-|TRBJ2-3|TRBD2
TGTGCCTGGAGTATGGGACTAGCGGGAGTCACAGATACGCAGTATTTT
CAWSMGLAGVTDTQYF
>TRBV29-1|once|TRBJ2-7|-
TGCAGCGTTGGACAGGACTCCTACGAGCAGTACTTC
CSVGQDSYEQYF
>TRBV2|-|TRBJ2-7|TRBD2
TGTGCCAGTAAGGGTAGGGGACTAGCGGGCCACGAGCAGTACTTC
CASKGRGLAGHEQYF
>TRBV6-1|-|TRBJ1-5|TRBD1
TGTGCCAGCAGTGAAGGGTGGACAGGTCGGTTACAGCCCCAGCATTTT
CASSEGWTGRLQPQHF
>TRBV18|-|TRBJ2-7|-
TGTGCCAGCTCACCACAGGGGTTGTCCTACGAGCAGTACTTC
CASSPQGLSYEQYF
>TRBV19|-|TRBJ2-5|TRBD1
TGTGCCAGTAGCCGCGGACAGGGCGGGCAAGAGACCCAGTACTTC
CASSRGQGGQETQYF
>TRBV5-1|-|TRBJ1-1|-
TGCGCCAGCAGCTTAGAAGGGAGGGACACTGAAGCTTTCTTT
CASSLEGRDTEAFF
>TRBV10-3|-|TRBJ2-7|-
TGTGCCATCAGTGACGCAGTACCTAACGAGCAGTACTTC
CAISDAVPNEQYF
>TRBV9|-|TRBJ2-7|-
TGTGCCAGCAGCGTAGAGGCAGGGCCCACCTACGAGCAGTACTTC
CASSVEAGPTYEQYF
>TRBV25-1|-|TRBJ2-2|-
TGTGCCAGCAGTCCCCCGACGGTTACCGGGGAGCTGTTTTTT
CASSPPTVTGELFF
>TRBV18|-|TRBJ1-1|-
TGTGCCAGCTCCCTTCAAGGGGGAGATGAAGCTTTCTTT
CASSLQGGDEAFF
>TRBV18|-|TRBJ2-1|TRBD1
TGTGCCAGCTCACCGGGGTCGGGACAGCCCTACAATGAGCAGTTCTTC
CASSPGSGQPYNEQFF
>TRBV5-1|-|TRBJ1-1|-
TGCGCCAGCAGCTTGGGATTCGGCCTGCTAGGCAACACTGAAGCTTTCTTT
CASSLGFGLLGNTEAFF
>TRBV6-5|-|TRBJ1-2|-
TGTGCCAGCAGTTACTCCGGATCTAATTCTGGCTACACCTTC
CASSYSGSNSGYTF
>TRBV10-1|-|TRBJ1-1|-
TGCGCCAGCAGTGGAAGGGTGAACACTGAAGCTTTCTTT
CASSGRVNTEAFF
>TRBV5-1|-|TRBJ1-3|-
TGCGCCAGCAGCTTAGTAGGTCCTCCCTTCGGAAACACCATATATTTT
CASSLVGPPFGNTIYF
>TRBV28|-|TRBJ2-7|-
TGTGCCAGCAGTACCCAGGGTAATAGGTACGAGCAGTACTTC
CASSTQGNRYEQYF
>TRBV6-5|-|TRBJ2-7|-
TGTGCCAGCAGGGCTAACAGAATTCGGTACGAGCAGTACTTC
CASRANRIRYEQYF
>TRBV7-6|-|TRBJ1-3|-
TGTGCCAGCAGCCCCCGGGACAAAGCTGGAAACACCATATATTTT
CASSPRDKAGNTIYF
>TRBV5-4|-|TRBJ1-2|-
TGTGCCAGCAGCTTGGAAACTGGACAGGGCTACACCTTC
CASSLETGQGYTF
>TRBV5-6|-|TRBJ2-7|TRBD1
TGTGCCAGCAGCTTGTTCCCCGGACAGGGAATCTCCTACGAGCAGTACTTC
CASSLFPGQGISYEQYF
>TRBV5-1|-|TRBJ2-1|-
TGCGCCAGCAGCCCCTCCAGCGAGTCCTACAATGAGCAGTTCTTC
CASSPSSESYNEQFF
>TRBV6-5|-|TRBJ1-2|TRBD1
TGTGCCAGCAATGTACCAGGGGGCTTTTACACCTTC
CASNVPGGFYTF
>TRBV2|-|TRBJ1-5|-
TGTGCCAGCAGTGAAGACAGGATCAGGCAGCCCCAGCATTTT
CASSEDRIRQPQHF
>TRBV18|-|TRBJ2-5|TRBD1
TGTGCCAGCTCACCCCAACTAGGACAGGGAGAAGAGACCCAGTACTTC
CASSPQLGQGEETQYF
>TRBV25-1|-|TRBJ2-3|-
TGTGCCAGCAGTGACCTCAGGGGGGCAGATACGCAGTATTTT
CASSDLRGADTQYF
>TRBV15|-|TRBJ1-2|-
TGTGCCACCGATAGGGGAGACACGCGCGGCTACACCTTC
CATDRGDTRGYTF
>TRBV4-2|-|TRBJ2-2|-
TGTGCCAGCAGCCTCAGGTCCGGGGAGCTGTTTTTT
CASSLRSGELFF
>TRBV28|-|TRBJ2-7|TRBD2
TGTGCCAGCAGTTTTTCTAGCGGATACGAGCAGTACTTC
CASSFSSGYEQYF
>TRBV10-1|-|TRBJ2-7|-
TGCGCCAGCAGTCGTTCCGCCTACGAGCAGTACTTC
CASSRSAYEQYF
>TRBV28|-|TRBJ2-7|TRBD1
TGTGCCAGCAGTTTACCGGGGACAGGGGGCTACGAGCAGTACTTC
CASSLPGTGGYEQYF
>TRBV19|-|TRBJ2-3|-
TGTGCCAGTAGGCTGGGACCTAGCTTGGATACGCAGTATTTT
CASRLGPSLDTQYF
>TRBV6-5|-|TRBJ1-2|-
TGTGCCAGCAGTTACGAGAAGGGGAGTGCTGTCACCTTC
CASSYEKGSAVTF
>TRBV30|-|TRBJ1-3|TRBD1
TGTGCACTAGGGACAGGGGCTGGAAACACCATATATTTT
CALGTGAGNTIYF
>TRBV27|-|TRBJ1-1|TRBD1
TGTGCCAGCAGTCACAGGGGAGGGACTGAAGCTTTCTTT
CASSHRGGTEAFF
>TRBV28|-|TRBJ1-2|-
TGTGCCTGCGGACGGCTGAACTATGGCTACACCTTC
CACGRLNYGYTF
>TRBV5-1|once|TRBJ2-1|TRBD2
TGCGCCAGCAGCTTGCTAGCGGGAGGGGTGAATGAGCAGTTCTTC
CASSLLAGGVNEQFF
>TRBV5-4|-|TRBJ2-5|-
TGTGCCAGCAGCCAGGCAAAAGAGACCCAGTACTTC
CASSQAKETQYF
>TRBV18|-|TRBJ2-5|TRBD2
TGTGCCAGCTCACAAGGACTAGCGGGAGCCGCAGAGACCCAGTACTTC
CASSQGLAGAAETQYF
>TRBV5-5|-|TRBJ2-2|TRBD1
TGTGCCAGCAGCTCGGTGACAGGGACGAACACCGGGGAGCTGTTTTTT
CASSSVTGTNTGELFF
>TRBV5-5|-|TRBJ2-7|TRBD2
TGTGCCAGCAGCATAACACTAGCGGGAGGACTGTCCTACGAGCAGTACTTC
CASSITLAGGLSYEQYF
>TRBV5-6|-|TRBJ1-2|-
TGTGCCAGCAGCTCGTGGGACGAGAGGAATGGCTACACCTTC
CASSSWDERNGYTF
>TRBV5-1|-|TRBJ2-5|-
TGCGCCAGCAGCTTGGCCTTGGGGGGACAAGAGACCCAGTACTTC
CASSLALGGQETQYF
>TRBV19|-|TRBJ2-4|TRBD1
TGTGCCAGTAGTAGGGACAGGGGGGAAAACATTCAGTACTTC
CASSRDRGENIQYF
>TRBV28|-|TRBJ1-6|TRBD1
TGTGCCAGCAGTCGAGGGGGAGGGGGCTATTCACCCCTCCACTTT
CASSRGGGGYSPLHF
>TRBV28|-|TRBJ2-1|TRBD2
TGTGCCAGCAGGGGACTAGCGGGGCGCCCCTCCTACAATGAGCAGTTCTTC
CASRGLAGRPSYNEQFF
>TRBV7-8|-|TRBJ2-5|-
TGTGCCAGCAGCTTAACCCTCTCCTTTACAGGGATCCAAGAGACCCAGTACTTC
CASSLTLSFTGIQETQYF
>TRBV7-8|-|TRBJ1-5|-
TGTGCCAGCAGCCTCCGGAGAGCTTATAGCAATCAGCCCCAGCATTTT
CASSLRRAYSNQPQHF
>TRBV9|-|TRBJ2-1|-
TGTGCCAGCAGCCCTATGGGCTCCCGGGGGAATGAGCAGTTCTTC
CASSPMGSRGNEQFF
>TRBV5-6|few|TRBJ2-7|-
TGTGCCAGCAGCTCAGCGGCCTACGAGCAGTACTTC
CASSSAAYEQYF